One sample yielded the 8 T cell receptor beta chains listed below, sequenced in a study of T cells in Graves' hyperthyroidism and ophthalmopathy (dated by TCRdb to the late 2010s). The receptor library was made with multiplex PCR. The sequencing machine was an Illumina HiSeq 2000. The TCR beta CDR3 regions were amplified from the RNA transcripts. A first-round RT-PCR of the TCR CDR3 used the HTBI primer set with the Qiagen OneStep RT-PCR kit. TCRdb's own reprocessing of the public reads used fastp at Q25 and MiXCR and kept productive beta chains. Rows merge per CDR3 protein into single entries with the most common DNA and genes. The sample table holds about 98,000 distinct CDR3 sequences, of which roughly 40% were seen once. The ten largest clones capture about 10% of the sample. Sequenced input: peripheral blood or thyroid tissue (not recorded which). These receptor sequences come from a woman aged 25 to 39 with Graves' hyperthyroidism.

A word on this clonotype: One base away lies a much larger clone, so this may be a sequencing read error. The chain couples TRBV7-9 to TRBJ1-4; tentatively, D is TRBD1 (6 bases). Germline lookup yields CDR1 SEHNR and CDR2 FQNEAQ (reference sequence). There are 15 residues in the CDR3. As DNA, the CDR3 is TGTGCCAGCAGTTTCCCCCGGGACACCTCTGAAAAACTGCTTTTT. Protein sequence: CASSFPRDTSEKLLF.

As concerns this clonotype: The CDR3 end shows no conserved phenylalanine or tryptophan, and so a read error is likely. V is TRBV2 and J is TRBJ2-3, with TRBD2 identical over 12 bases. CDR1 is SNHLY, CDR2 FYNNEI, per germline. The CDR3 contains 18 residues. Trimming at V came to 5 bases and at J to 1 base, leaving 10 bases not matched to a gene. The CDR3 coding sequence is TGTGCCAGCAGTTCGGGACTAGCGGGCTTGATGGGCACAGATACGCAGTATTCT. Residues: CASSSGLAGLMGTDTQYS.

The J gene is TRBJ1-1, the V gene TRBV19; 9 nucleotides match TRBD1. Germline V gene lookup returns CDR1 LNHDA and CDR2 SQIVND (reference sequence). V lost 7 bases to trimming and J lost 8 bases; unmatched junction nucleotides: 8. The CDR3 length is 13 residues. The CDR3 spells CASTPRGTGEAFF. In DNA, the CDR3 is TGTGCCAGTACCCCACGCGGGACAGGGGAAGCTTTCTTT.

This clonotype was found many times. The rearrangement uses TRBV7-3 and TRBJ1-1; D not resolved. This CDR3 is built from 13 residues. V lost 5 bases, J lost 0 bases, and 7 bases lay in between. Per the germline V gene, CDR1 is SGHTA and CDR2 is FQGTGA. The CDR3 reads CASSPGLNTEAFF. CDR3 coding DNA: TGTGCCAGCAGCCCCGGACTGAACACTGAAGCTTTCTTT. Full variable domain (outside the CDR3, taken from reference TRBV7-3 and TRBJ1-1): GAGVSQTPSNKVTEKGKYVELRCDPISGHTALYWYRQSLGQGPEFLIYFQGTGAADDSGLPNDRFFAVRPEGSVSTLKIQRTERGDSAVYLCASSPGLNTEAFFGQGTRLTVV.

This clonotype turned up a few times. The CDR3 protein is CASSLVGLAGETQHF. The CDR3 DNA sequence: TGTGCCAGCAGCTTAGTCGGACTAGCGGGAGAGACCCAGCATTTT. The chain joins TRBV7-8 to TRBJ1-5; D remains unclear. Trimming pared 1 base from V and 11 bases from J, leaving 18 bases between. The CDR3 extends over 15 amino acids. Germline V gives CDR1 SGHVS, CDR2 FQNEAQ.

This clonotype was found many times. The chain links TRBV20-1 to TRBJ2-3, with D uncertain. CDR3 length: 14 amino acids. Germline-derived CDR1 and CDR2 are DFQATT and SNEGSKA (reference sequence). Trimming cost V 6 bases and J 10 bases, with 23 bases left between them. The CDR3 nucleotides are TGCAGTGCCCCTGATAATAGACGGGCCAAGGCGCAGTATTTT. Its protein is CSAPDNRRAKAQYF.

The chain couples TRBV10-3 to TRBJ2-7; 7 positions match TRBD1. This CDR3 has 14 residues. Per germline, CDR1 ENHRY and CDR2 SYGVKD. After removal of 5 bases from V and 3 bases from J, the junction contained 7 bases not matched to a gene. The CDR3 DNA is TGTGCCATCAGTAAATTTCCAGGGGGCTACGAGCAGTACTTC. This encodes CAISKFPGGYEQYF.

This clonotype was observed at least ten times. This sequence joins TRBV20-1 and TRBJ1-1; no firm D call. This CDR3 comprises 11 residues. The germline gives CDR1 DFQATT, CDR2 SNEGSKA (reference sequence). Between the trimmed V and J ends, which lost 5 bases and 6 bases, there was a span of 10 bases. The CDR3 protein is CSAAAAAEAFF. Here the CDR3 DNA reads TGCAGTGCTGCCGCCGCGGCTGAAGCTTTCTTT.